This record covers a single TCR beta chain. What it binds is unknown. Data came from immunoSEQ multiplex PCR; TCRdb stores just in-frame clones and leaves some out. The sample consists of about 70,000 clones, 80% to 95% of them appearing once. This sample is drawn from a study of graft-versus-host responses after intestinal transplantation. Whole-study context: Every transplant recipient was induced with anti-thymocyte globulin, then maintained on tacrolimus and steroids for roughly 3 years.

With 0 bases removed from V and 4 bases from J, the gap between germline ends came to 14 bases. The CDR3 has 16 residues. Germline CDR1 reads SGHTA; CDR2 reads FQGNSA. Study-level findings and limits: Patients with graft-donor T cell macrochimerism had high graft-versus-host to host-versus-graft clonal ratios in allografts.

This TCR was sampled from a human donor who received an intestinal transplant. The specimen comprised unstimulated CD8+ T cells sorted from spleen or lymph node cells, sampled before intestinal transplant. This rearrangement joins TRBV7-2 to TRBJ2-3; D perhaps matches TRBD2 (5 bases). The DNA of the CDR3 is TGTGCCAGCAGCTTAGCGCTGTGGGGAGAGCCAGATACGCAGTATTTT. The encoded protein is CASSLALWGEPDTQYF.